This is a list of T cell receptor beta chains from one sample in a study of T cell changes during pregnancy in multiple sclerosis. Sequenced by immunoSEQ multiplex PCR; TCRdb stores in-frame clones only, minus some. The table has about 11,000 clones, just under 95% seen once; the top ten hold about 0.27%. Source: CD4+ T cells from peripheral blood mononuclear cells, taken before pregnancy. The receptors derive from a female donor with multiple sclerosis, enrolled in a pregnancy study. Each CDR3 is given with its conserved first and last residue. Fields, in order: J gene, clone size, D gene, V gene, CDR3 protein, CDR3 DNA. D genes are given only for firm matches. The size entry is marked missing in some rows and otherwise reads once, few, many or a size class.

J gene: TRBJ2-3
clone size: NA
D gene: NA
V gene: TRBV6-6
CDR3 protein: CASRNLLELTDTQYF
CDR3 DNA: TGTGCCAGCAGAAACCTACTAGAGCTCACAGATACGCAGTATTTT

J gene: TRBJ1-2
clone size: NA
D gene: TRBD1
V gene: TRBV9
CDR3 protein: CASSVATGGGYTF
CDR3 DNA: TGTGCCAGCAGCGTAGCAACAGGGGGTGGCTACACCTTC

J gene: TRBJ2-3
clone size: NA
D gene: TRBD1
V gene: TRBV2
CDR3 protein: CASSAPGQESSTDTQYF
CDR3 DNA: TGTGCCAGCAGTGCTCCGGGACAGGAATCTAGCACAGATACGCAGTATTTT

J gene: TRBJ1-3
clone size: NA
D gene: NA
V gene: TRBV30
CDR3 protein: CAWSVYNGNTIYF
CDR3 DNA: TGTGCCTGGAGTGTATATAATGGAAACACCATATATTTT

J gene: TRBJ2-3
clone size: NA
D gene: TRBD2
V gene: TRBV6-5
CDR3 protein: CASSYSEAGGEDTQYF
CDR3 DNA: TGTGCCAGCAGTTACTCGGAAGCGGGGGGCGAGGATACGCAGTATTTT

J gene: TRBJ1-4
clone size: NA
D gene: NA
V gene: TRBV30
CDR3 protein: CAWSVPNRATNEKLFF
CDR3 DNA: TGTGCCTGGAGTGTACCGAACAGGGCGACTAATGAAAAACTGTTTTTT

J gene: TRBJ2-2
clone size: NA
D gene: NA
V gene: TRBV18
CDR3 protein: CASSITVAGELFF
CDR3 DNA: TGTGCCAGCTCAATCACAGTGGCCGGGGAGCTGTTTTTT

J gene: TRBJ2-7
clone size: few
D gene: TRBD1
V gene: TRBV5-4
CDR3 protein: CASSDPTGSYEQYF
CDR3 DNA: TGTGCCAGCAGCGATCCGACAGGGAGCTACGAGCAGTACTTC

J gene: TRBJ2-3
clone size: NA
D gene: TRBD2
V gene: TRBV6-1
CDR3 protein: CASSATSGGTDTQYF
CDR3 DNA: TGTGCCAGCAGCGCGACTAGCGGGGGCACAGATACGCAGTATTTT

J gene: TRBJ2-2
clone size: NA
D gene: NA
V gene: TRBV12-5
CDR3 protein: CASDSRKNTGELFF
CDR3 DNA: TGTGCTAGTGATTCCAGAAAGAACACCGGGGAGCTGTTTTTT

J gene: TRBJ1-1
clone size: NA
D gene: TRBD1
V gene: TRBV14
CDR3 protein: CASSPVTGTDRIGAFF
CDR3 DNA: TGTGCCAGCAGCCCTGTAACGGGGACAGACCGAATCGGGGCTTTCTTT

J gene: TRBJ1-2
clone size: NA
D gene: NA
V gene: TRBV5-1
CDR3 protein: CASKQGEPLYGYTF
CDR3 DNA: TGCGCCAGCAAACAGGGTGAACCACTATATGGCTACACCTTC

J gene: TRBJ1-3
clone size: NA
D gene: TRBD1
V gene: TRBV7-2
CDR3 protein: CASSWTGNGNTIYF
CDR3 DNA: TGTGCCAGCAGCTGGACAGGGAATGGAAACACCATATATTTT

J gene: TRBJ1-3
clone size: NA
D gene: TRBD1
V gene: TRBV4-1
CDR3 protein: CASSPGQGIGSGNTIYF
CDR3 DNA: TGCGCCAGCAGCCCAGGACAGGGGATAGGATCTGGAAACACCATATATTTT

J gene: TRBJ2-3
clone size: NA
D gene: TRBD1
V gene: TRBV6-1
CDR3 protein: CASKMRQGTDTQYF
CDR3 DNA: TGTGCCAGCAAGATGAGACAGGGGACAGATACGCAGTATTTT

J gene: TRBJ2-1
clone size: NA
D gene: NA
V gene: TRBV5-1
CDR3 protein: CASSFSAGRSYNEQFF
CDR3 DNA: TGCGCCAGCAGCTTCTCCGCGGGGAGGTCCTACAATGAGCAGTTCTTC

J gene: TRBJ2-7
clone size: NA
D gene: NA
V gene: TRBV7-2
CDR3 protein: CASSLDAGSSYEQYF
CDR3 DNA: TGTGCCAGCAGCTTAGACGCCGGGAGCTCCTACGAGCAGTACTTC

J gene: TRBJ1-2
clone size: NA
D gene: NA
V gene: TRBV7-9
CDR3 protein: CASSLNYGYTF
CDR3 DNA: TGTGCCAGCAGTCTAAACTATGGCTACACCTTC

J gene: TRBJ1-5
clone size: once
D gene: NA
V gene: TRBV23-1
CDR3 protein: CASSQSPGEHNQPQHF
CDR3 DNA: TGCGCCAGCAGTCAATCGCCGGGGGAACACAATCAGCCCCAGCATTTT

J gene: TRBJ1-4
clone size: NA
D gene: NA
V gene: TRBV7-8
CDR3 protein: CASSPRRAGSEKLFF
CDR3 DNA: TGTGCCAGCAGCCCGCGGAGGGCCGGGAGTGAAAAACTGTTTTTT

J gene: TRBJ2-7
clone size: once
D gene: TRBD1
V gene: TRBV9
CDR3 protein: CASSATGQKYEQYF
CDR3 DNA: TGTGCCAGCAGCGCCACGGGACAGAAGTACGAGCAGTACTTC

J gene: TRBJ2-1
clone size: NA
D gene: NA
V gene: TRBV9
CDR3 protein: CASSVGLASYNEQFF
CDR3 DNA: TGTGCCAGCAGCGTAGGGCTAGCGTCCTACAATGAGCAGTTCTTC

J gene: TRBJ1-2
clone size: NA
D gene: NA
V gene: TRBV27
CDR3 protein: CASSPTGLYGYTF
CDR3 DNA: TGTGCCAGCAGTCCGACAGGCCTCTATGGCTACACCTTC

J gene: TRBJ2-2
clone size: few
D gene: NA
V gene: TRBV30
CDR3 protein: CAWGRDAGELFF
CDR3 DNA: TGTGCCTGGGGCAGGGATGCCGGGGAGCTGTTTTTT

J gene: TRBJ1-1
clone size: NA
D gene: TRBD1
V gene: TRBV15
CDR3 protein: CATSRDKQGAATEAFF
CDR3 DNA: TGTGCCACCAGCAGAGATAAGCAGGGGGCGGCCACTGAAGCTTTCTTT

J gene: TRBJ2-2
clone size: NA
D gene: TRBD1
V gene: TRBV11-2
CDR3 protein: CASSSPRDRRTGELFF
CDR3 DNA: TGTGCCAGCAGCTCACCTCGGGACAGGAGAACCGGGGAGCTGTTTTTT

J gene: TRBJ1-2
clone size: NA
D gene: TRBD1
V gene: TRBV30
CDR3 protein: CAWRTGGFYGYTF
CDR3 DNA: TGTGCCTGGAGGACAGGGGGCTTCTATGGCTACACCTTC

J gene: TRBJ1-6
clone size: NA
D gene: NA
V gene: TRBV6-1
CDR3 protein: CASSEVQGSYNSPLHF
CDR3 DNA: TGTGCCAGCAGTGAGGTCCAGGGTTCCTATAATTCACCCCTCCACTTT

J gene: TRBJ1-1
clone size: NA
D gene: NA
V gene: TRBV5-5
CDR3 protein: CASSLGGTGNTEAFF
CDR3 DNA: TGTGCCAGCAGCCTAGGTGGGACTGGGAACACTGAAGCTTTCTTT

J gene: TRBJ2-7
clone size: NA
D gene: NA
V gene: TRBV2
CDR3 protein: CASSIGAGAGEQYF
CDR3 DNA: TGTGCCAGCAGTATTGGGGCAGGGGCGGGCGAGCAGTACTTC

J gene: TRBJ2-3
clone size: few
D gene: NA
V gene: TRBV2
CDR3 protein: CASSDTAITDTQYF
CDR3 DNA: TGTGCCAGCAGTGATACCGCGATCACAGATACGCAGTATTTT

J gene: TRBJ2-2
clone size: NA
D gene: TRBD1
V gene: TRBV7-9
CDR3 protein: CASSPGTGKGTGELFF
CDR3 DNA: TGTGCCAGCAGCCCAGGGACAGGGAAGGGGACCGGGGAGCTGTTTTTT

J gene: TRBJ1-3
clone size: NA
D gene: NA
V gene: TRBV4-2
CDR3 protein: CASSQDQSSVPGNTIYF
CDR3 DNA: TGTGCCAGCAGCCAAGATCAATCGTCAGTTCCTGGAAACACCATATATTTT

J gene: TRBJ2-3
clone size: NA
D gene: TRBD2
V gene: TRBV18
CDR3 protein: CASSPRGQGLAGIDTQYF
CDR3 DNA: TGTGCCAGCTCACCACGGGGCCAGGGACTAGCGGGGATAGATACGCAGTATTTT

J gene: TRBJ2-2
clone size: NA
D gene: NA
V gene: TRBV5-1
CDR3 protein: CASSLGVRDTGELFF
CDR3 DNA: TGCGCCAGCAGCTTGGGCGTCAGGGATACCGGGGAGCTGTTTTTT